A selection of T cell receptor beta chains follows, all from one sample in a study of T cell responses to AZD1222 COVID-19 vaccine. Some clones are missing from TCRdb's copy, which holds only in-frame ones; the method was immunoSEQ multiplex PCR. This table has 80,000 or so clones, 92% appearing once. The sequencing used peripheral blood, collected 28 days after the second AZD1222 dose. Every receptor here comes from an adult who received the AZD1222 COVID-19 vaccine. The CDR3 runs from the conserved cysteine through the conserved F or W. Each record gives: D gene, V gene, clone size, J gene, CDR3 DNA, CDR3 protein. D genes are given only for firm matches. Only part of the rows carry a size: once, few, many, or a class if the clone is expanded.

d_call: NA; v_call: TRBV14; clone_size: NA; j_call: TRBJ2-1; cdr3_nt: TGTGCCAGCAGCCCACGCTCAGGACAGCGAAGGGGCAATGAGCAGTTCTTC; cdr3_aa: CASSPRSGQRRGNEQFF
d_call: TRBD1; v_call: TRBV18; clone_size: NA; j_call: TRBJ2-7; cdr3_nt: TGTGCCAGCTCCTACGGACAGGGCTACGAGCAGTACTTC; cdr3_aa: CASSYGQGYEQYF
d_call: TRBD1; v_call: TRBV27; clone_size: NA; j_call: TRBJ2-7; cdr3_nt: TGTGCCAGCAGTCCTCGGGACAGGGGAAGGCACGAGCAGTACTTC; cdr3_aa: CASSPRDRGRHEQYF
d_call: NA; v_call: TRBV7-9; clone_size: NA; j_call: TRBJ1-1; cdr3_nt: TGTGCCAGCAGCTTAGTTCAGGGTTTCGTGAACACTGAAGCTTTCTTT; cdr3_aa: CASSLVQGFVNTEAFF
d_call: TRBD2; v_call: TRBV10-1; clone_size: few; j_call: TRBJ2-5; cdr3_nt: TGCGCCAGCAGTGAGGGCAGGGGGGGACTAGCGGACCGGGAGACCCAGTACTTC; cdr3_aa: CASSEGRGGLADRETQYF
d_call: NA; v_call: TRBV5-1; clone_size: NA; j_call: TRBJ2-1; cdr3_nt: TGCGCCAGCAGCTTGGCAGGGGCAAGGATCAATGAGCAGTTCTTC; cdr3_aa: CASSLAGARINEQFF
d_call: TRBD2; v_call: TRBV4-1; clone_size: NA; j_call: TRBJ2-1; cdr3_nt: TGCGCCAGCAGCCAACTACGACTAGCGGGAGCCAACAATGAGCAGTTCTTC; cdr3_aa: CASSQLRLAGANNEQFF
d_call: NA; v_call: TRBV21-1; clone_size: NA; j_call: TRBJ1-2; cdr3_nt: TGTGCCAGCAGCAAAGATCGAGGTTATGGCTACACCTTC; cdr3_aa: CASSKDRGYGYTF
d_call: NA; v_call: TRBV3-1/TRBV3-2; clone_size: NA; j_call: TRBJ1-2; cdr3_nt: TGTGCCAGCAGCCCCTCCCCTTATGGCTACACCTTC; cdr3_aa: CASSPSPYGYTF
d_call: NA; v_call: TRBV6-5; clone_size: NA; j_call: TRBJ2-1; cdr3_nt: TGTGCCAGCAGTTACTCGTACAGATCCAATGAGCAGTTCTTC; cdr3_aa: CASSYSYRSNEQFF
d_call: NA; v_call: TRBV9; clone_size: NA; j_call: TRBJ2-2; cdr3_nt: TGTGCCAGCTGGGAGCGGCCCGGGGAGCTGTTTTTT; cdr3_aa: CASWERPGELFF
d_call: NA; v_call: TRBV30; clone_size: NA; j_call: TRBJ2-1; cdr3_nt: TGTGCCTGGAGTCCCACCGTGGGGCAGTTCTTC; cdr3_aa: CAWSPTVGQFF
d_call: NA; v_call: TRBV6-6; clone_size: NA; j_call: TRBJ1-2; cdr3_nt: TGTGCCAGCAGTTTCACAGGGAACTATGGCTACACCTTC; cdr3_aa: CASSFTGNYGYTF
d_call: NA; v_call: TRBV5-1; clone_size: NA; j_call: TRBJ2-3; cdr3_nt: TGCGCCAGCAGCTTGGCTATCAATCGAGATACGCAGTATTTT; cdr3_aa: CASSLAINRDTQYF
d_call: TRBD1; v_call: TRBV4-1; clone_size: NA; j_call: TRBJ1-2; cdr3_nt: TGCGCCAGCAGCCAAGGCGTTTCGGGCAGGGGGTCCGTGGGGTACACCTTC; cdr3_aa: CASSQGVSGRGSVGYTF
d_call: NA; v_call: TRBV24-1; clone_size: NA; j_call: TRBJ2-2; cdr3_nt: TGTGCCACCAGTGACCAGGAGGCCGGGGAGCTGTTTTTT; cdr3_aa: CATSDQEAGELFF